These T cell receptor beta chains were read from a single sample in a study of CD8 T cells in Susac syndrome. TCRdb reanalysed the immunoSEQ multiplex PCR reads using MiXCR and keeps one entry per CDR3 protein. The data hold more than 150,000 distinct CDR3 sequences, with approximately 95% observed a single time. Sample: CD8+ T cells from PBMCs. These receptors came from a human donor with Susac syndrome. CDR3s include the opening cysteine and the closing phenylalanine or tryptophan. A D gene is named only where the DNA matches it firmly. Size is stated for part of the rows, as once, few or many counts, or as a class when the clone is expanded.

v_gene: TRBV27
j_gene: TRBJ2-7
abundance: once
d_gene: TRBD1
CDR3nt: TGTGCCAGCAGTGAGGACAGGGGGCTTGTGCAGTACTTC
CDR3aa: CASSEDRGLVQYF

v_gene: TRBV5-1
j_gene: TRBJ1-1
abundance: -
d_gene: -
CDR3nt: TGCGCCAGCAGTCACGGGATGAACACTGAAGCTTTCTTT
CDR3aa: CASSHGMNTEAFF

v_gene: TRBV5-6
j_gene: TRBJ1-2
abundance: -
d_gene: -
CDR3nt: TGTGCCAGCAGCTCCTTAAGCTATGGCTACACCTTC
CDR3aa: CASSSLSYGYTF

v_gene: TRBV28
j_gene: TRBJ1-5
abundance: -
d_gene: -
CDR3nt: TGTGCCAGCAGTTCGGGACGGAGCAATCAGCCCCAGCATTTT
CDR3aa: CASSSGRSNQPQHF

v_gene: TRBV9
j_gene: TRBJ2-5
abundance: -
d_gene: TRBD2
CDR3nt: TGTGCCAGCAGCGTAGACGCCAGCGGGGGGGCCTTCGAGACCCAGTACTTC
CDR3aa: CASSVDASGGAFETQYF

v_gene: TRBV28
j_gene: TRBJ2-7
abundance: -
d_gene: -
CDR3nt: TGTGCCAGCAGTTTACTCCTGGGGACGTCCCCCGAGCAGTACTTC
CDR3aa: CASSLLLGTSPEQYF

v_gene: TRBV20-1
j_gene: TRBJ1-2
abundance: -
d_gene: -
CDR3nt: TGCAGTGCTAGAGTTCGTGATGGGGACCAAGGCAATGGCTACACCTTC
CDR3aa: CSARVRDGDQGNGYTF

v_gene: TRBV27
j_gene: TRBJ1-2
abundance: -
d_gene: TRBD1
CDR3nt: TGTGCCAGCAGTACGGGGACAGGGGATCACTATGGCTACACCTTC
CDR3aa: CASSTGTGDHYGYTF

v_gene: TRBV2
j_gene: TRBJ1-1
abundance: -
d_gene: TRBD1
CDR3nt: TGTGCCAGCAGGGACAGGGGGAACACTGAAGCTTTCTTT
CDR3aa: CASRDRGNTEAFF

v_gene: TRBV30
j_gene: TRBJ1-2
abundance: once
d_gene: -
CDR3nt: TGTGCCTTAACAGGGATTACTAACTATGGCTACACCTTC
CDR3aa: CALTGITNYGYTF

v_gene: TRBV25-1
j_gene: TRBJ1-2
abundance: -
d_gene: -
CDR3nt: TGTGCCAGCAGTGAATTCGGAGAAGGCTACACCTTC
CDR3aa: CASSEFGEGYTF